Shown below are 29 T cell receptor beta chains from a single sample sequenced in a study of CD8 T cells in ankylosing spondylitis. TCRdb redid the calling of the 5' RACE reads with MiXCR, one entry per CDR3 protein. The table lists approximately 100,000 distinct CDR3 sequences, about 25% of them singletons, with 9% to 15% in the top ten. The specimen was synovial fluid, either unsorted or a sorted T cell fraction (not recorded which). These receptors all come from a male donor with ankylosing spondylitis.

The chain recombines TRBV10-2 with TRBJ1-2, with unresolved D. Germline lookup yields CDR1 WSHSY and CDR2 SAAADI. V dropped 3 bases and J dropped 4 bases, with 9 bases sitting between them. There are 13 residues in the CDR3. The CDR3 sequence is CASSDVGSYGYTF. In DNA, the CDR3 is TGCGCCAGCAGTGATGTGGGATCCTATGGCTACACCTTC.

V is TRBV18 and J is TRBJ2-7, with 8 positions matching TRBD1. V shed 4 bases, J shed 0 bases, and the junction held 5 bases outside the gene matches. Germline values: CDR1 KGHSH, CDR2 LQKENI. The CDR3 runs to 15 residues. The chain's CDR3 is CASSLYRGTSYEQYF. The CDR3 DNA follows: TGTGCCAGCTCACTATACAGGGGGACCTCCTACGAGCAGTACTTC.

J is TRBJ2-5 and V is TRBV11-3, with D uncertain. Per germline, CDR1 SGHNT and CDR2 YENEEA. V lost 0 bases to trimming and J lost 2 bases, with 10 bases between them. This CDR3 comprises 15 residues. The CDR3 bases are TGTGCCAGCAGCTTAGAGGAGCTGGGGCAAGAGACCCAGTACTTC. It yields the protein CASSLEELGQETQYF.

At least ten counts were recorded for this clonotype. The rearrangement links TRBV12-3 or TRBV12-4 to TRBJ1-3, with TRBD1 matching over 7 bases. V trimming: 5 bases; J trimming: 0 bases; junction bases outside the gene matches: 10. This CDR3 region has 17 residues. CDR3 DNA sequence: TGTGCCAGCAGTCCCCCACGACAGGGCGGCTCTGGAAACACCATATATTTT. Protein: CASSPPRQGGSGNTIYF.

This sequence joins TRBV20-1 and TRBJ2-3, with 10 bases matching TRBD2. Trimming at V came to 0 bases and at J to 3 bases, leaving 6 bases not matched to a gene. This CDR3 contains 16 residues. Germline V CDR1 and CDR2: DFQATT, SNEGSKA (reference sequence). The DNA for the CDR3 is TGCAGTGCTAGAGATCGGGAGCGGGAGGGGACAGATACGCAGTATTTT. Its translation: CSARDREREGTDTQYF.

As DNA, the CDR3 is TGTGCCAGCAGTGCCGGCGGTCCCGGGGAGCTGTTTTTT. Its translation: CASSAGGPGELFF. The chain combines TRBV6-1 with TRBJ2-2; D call uncertain. Germline CDR1 MNHNS, CDR2 SASEGT. CDR3 size: 13 residues. V was trimmed by 4 bases and J by 6 bases, leaving 9 bases between them.

A few counts support this clonotype. J is TRBJ2-1 and V is TRBV20-1; 9 nucleotides align to TRBD1. The CDR3 is 16 residues long. From germline, CDR1 is DFQATT and CDR2 SNEGSKA (reference sequence). V shed 5 bases, J shed 5 bases, and the junction held 13 bases outside the gene matches. CDR3 in amino acids: CSAPDPRTGVDNEQFF. The CDR3 nucleotides read TGCAGTGCTCCCGATCCTAGGACAGGGGTCGACAATGAGCAGTTCTTC.

The genes are TRBV20-1 and TRBJ2-2; D not certain. Trimming pared 1 base from V and 4 bases from J, leaving 10 bases between. The CDR3 is made up of 14 amino acids. Germline loops: CDR1 DFQATT, CDR2 SNEGSKA (reference sequence). The CDR3 DNA reads as TGCAGTGCTAGAGGCCTTGCTGGCACCGGGGAGCTGTTTTTT. This encodes CSARGLAGTGELFF.

This clonotype occurred many times. V gene TRBV25-1 combines with J gene TRBJ1-1, with TRBD1 identical over 9 bases. J was trimmed by 1 base and V by 3 bases; bases with no gene match: 6. Germline CDR1 is MGHDK and CDR2 is SYGVNS. This CDR3 has 16 residues. Written as DNA, the CDR3 is TGTGCCAGCAGTGAGGACAGGGGTATATGGAACACTGAAGCTTTCTTT. Translation gives CASSEDRGIWNTEAFF.

This clonotype has a count of ten or more. V and J are TRBV5-1 and TRBJ1-2; 9 bases fit TRBD1. J gave up 8 bases and V 4 bases, and 9 bases lay outside the gene matches. This CDR3 contains 14 residues. The V gene's germline CDR1 is SGHRS and CDR2 YFSETQ. The CDR3 reads CASSARTGEKGYTF. The DNA for the CDR3 is TGCGCCAGCAGCGCCAGGACAGGGGAGAAAGGCTACACCTTC.

This chain connects TRBV12-3 or TRBV12-4 to TRBJ2-2; 13 bases align to TRBD2. V lost 5 bases to trimming and J lost 3 bases; unmatched junction nucleotides: 3. The CDR3 length is 16 residues. Written as DNA, the CDR3 is TGTGCCAGCAGTCGGACTAGCGGGAGTCACACCGGGGAGCTGTTTTTT. This codes for CASSRTSGSHTGELFF.

The V and J genes are TRBV7-2 and TRBJ2-7; 9 bases fit TRBD1. The CDR3 has 14 residues. The junction had 1 base not matched to a gene; V was cut back by 2 bases and J by 2 bases. Per germline, CDR1 SGHTA and CDR2 FQGNSA. For the CDR3, the DNA is TGTGCCAGCAGCTTAAGGACAGGGGCCTACGAGCAGTACGTC. Translated: CASSLRTGAYEQYV.

In this sample, this clonotype turned up a few times. The chain's CDR3 is CSASRGGNEQFF. Written as DNA, the CDR3 is TGCAGTGCTAGTCGAGGGGGCAATGAGCAGTTCTTC. This chain connects TRBV20-1 to TRBJ2-1, with D tentatively TRBD1 (6 bases). V dropped 3 bases and J dropped 6 bases, with 9 bases sitting between them. The germline V gene has CDR1 DFQATT and CDR2 SNEGSKA (reference sequence). The CDR3 is 12 residues long.

Ten or more counts support this clonotype. J is TRBJ2-6 and V is TRBV29-1, with a weak D call TRBD2 (5 bases). The CDR3 is made up of 14 amino acids. Trimming cost V 4 bases and J 2 bases, with 9 bases left between them. Germline V CDR1 and CDR2: SQVTM, ANQGSEA. CDR3 nucleotides: TGCAGCGTTGGAGAGGGTGCTGGGGCCAACGTCCTGACTTTC. Translating it yields CSVGEGAGANVLTF.

This clonotype was detected many times. The chain combines TRBV12-3 or TRBV12-4 with TRBJ2-4, with 8 bases that match TRBD1. Trimming cost V 6 bases and J 2 bases; bases outside gene matches: 3. The CDR3 runs to 14 residues. The CDR3 DNA follows: TGTGCCAGCAGAGGGGACAGGACCAAAAACATTCAGTACTTC. Translated, it gives CASRGDRTKNIQYF.

There are a few counts of this clonotype. The V gene is TRBV29-1, the J gene TRBJ2-7; D possibly corresponds to TRBD2 (6 bases). CDR1 is SQVTM, CDR2 ANQGSEA, per germline. V lost 8 bases to trimming and J lost 4 bases, with 15 bases between them. This CDR3 has 12 residues. The CDR3 spells CSYRENSYEQYF. The CDR3, as DNA: TGCAGCTATCGGGAGAACTCGTACGAGCAGTACTTC.

This clonotype came up many times. The chain couples TRBV6-1 to TRBJ2-3, with D tentatively TRBD2 (7 bases). CDR1 and CDR2 (germline): MNHNS, SASEGT. CDR3 length: 15 residues. V was clipped by 5 bases and J by 4 bases, with 16 bases between them. CDR3 coding DNA: TGTGCCAGCAGTCAAGTTACAGGGAGGGCAGATACGCAGTATTTT. Translation gives CASSQVTGRADTQYF.

This clonotype showed up many times. The chain joins TRBV2 to TRBJ1-5; D ambiguous. Trimming stripped 7 bases from V and 2 bases from J, with 9 bases between. The CDR3 totals 13 residues. The germline V gene has CDR1 SNHLY and CDR2 FYNNEI. The CDR3 bases are TGTGCCAGCAAATCAGTGGGCAATCAGCCCCAGCATTTT. It translates to CASKSVGNQPQHF. Together with reference TRBV2 and TRBJ1-5, the CDR3 gives the full variable domain: EPEVTQTPSHQVTQMGQEVILRCVPISNHLYFYWYRQILGQKVEFLVSFYNNEISEKSEIFDDQFSVERPDGSNFTLKIRSTKLEDSAMYFCASKSVGNQPQHFGDGTRLSIL.

This clonotype was seen at least ten times. V usage is TRBV10-3 and J usage is TRBJ2-1; a possible D gene is TRBD2 (6 bases). V lost 4 bases and J 7 bases, leaving 11 bases between the germline ends. The CDR3 is made up of 13 amino acids. In germline, CDR1 is ENHRY, CDR2 SYGVKD. CDR3 sequence (DNA): TGTGCCATCAGTGCAGGGACTGGAAATGAGCAGTTCTTC. It codes for CAISAGTGNEQFF.

The chain is built from TRBV4-2 and TRBJ2-2; D gene uncertain. The CDR3 is made up of 12 amino acids. Germline-derived CDR1 and CDR2 are LGHNA and YNFKEQ. Trimming cost V 4 bases and J 8 bases, with 8 bases left between them. CDR3 nucleotides: TGTGCCAGCAGCCCGCTTCGGGGGGAGCTGTTTTTT. As protein: CASSPLRGELFF.

This clonotype came up a few times. This chain joins TRBV10-3 and TRBJ1-2; 7 bases match TRBD1. This CDR3 is built from 12 residues. Germline CDR1 reads ENHRY; CDR2 reads SYGVKD. With V trimmed by 9 bases and J by 2 bases, 3 bases remained unmatched. The CDR3 loop reads CAIQGGNYGYTF. The CDR3 DNA sequence: TGTGCCATTCAAGGGGGCAACTATGGCTACACCTTC.

The V call is TRBV12-3 or TRBV12-4, the J call TRBJ2-1; no reliable D call. V shed 5 bases and J shed 4 bases, with 6 bases lying between them. This CDR3 has 12 amino acids. As DNA, the CDR3 is TGTGCCAGCAGTATAGATTACAATGAGCAGTTCTTC. This sequence encodes CASSIDYNEQFF.

This clonotype was observed a handful of times. The chain has TRBV7-9 and TRBJ2-3; 10 nucleotides agree with TRBD2. The junction had 8 bases not matched to a gene; V was cut back by 8 bases and J by 0 bases. There are 16 residues in the CDR3. The V gene's germline CDR1 is SEHNR and CDR2 FQNEAQ (reference sequence). As DNA, the CDR3 is TGTGCCAGCGACTGGGGGACTAGCGCTAGCACAGATACGCAGTATTTT. Amino acid sequence: CASDWGTSASTDTQYF.

The V call is TRBV6-4, the J call TRBJ2-2; 10 positions agree with TRBD2. The CDR3 runs 18 residues. V shed 0 bases, J shed 3 bases, and the junction held 7 bases outside the gene matches. Germline V gene lookup returns CDR1 MRHNA and CDR2 SNTAGT. In DNA form, the CDR3 reads TGTGCCAGCAGTGACTCGTATATAGCGGGAGGCCACACCGGGGAGCTGTTTTTT. Translating gives CASSDSYIAGGHTGELFF.

This clonotype was seen a handful of times. V gene TRBV10-3 combines with J gene TRBJ1-1, with 8 bases aligning to TRBD1. The CDR3 has 16 residues. Germline V gene data show CDR1 as ENHRY and CDR2 as SYGVKD. Unmatched junction bases numbered 9, after V lost 6 bases and J lost 0 bases. Here the CDR3 reads CAIRADRAKVNTEAFF. The CDR3 bases are TGTGCCATCAGGGCGGACAGGGCCAAAGTGAACACTGAAGCTTTCTTT.

The genes are TRBV20-1 and TRBJ2-3; 7 bases are a match to TRBD2. Germline V gene data show CDR1 as DFQATT and CDR2 as SNEGSKA (reference sequence). Losses at the gene ends were 3 bases for V and 2 bases for J; bases not matched to a gene: 8. The CDR3 has 15 amino acids. In DNA, the CDR3 is TGCAGTGCTAGGCGGAGCCTAGCGGCCACAGATACGCAGTATTTT. Its protein is CSARRSLAATDTQYF.

This clonotype was found a few times. This chain links TRBV20-1 with TRBJ2-5; TRBD1 matches 9 bases. V lost 5 bases and J lost 1; bases outside the gene matches: 5. This CDR3 region has 14 residues. The germline V gene encodes CDR1 DFQATT and CDR2 SNEGSKA (reference sequence). The DNA of the CDR3 is TGCAGTGCTGATCCGGGACAGGGCCAAGAGACCCAGTACTTC. This gives the protein CSADPGQGQETQYF.

V and J are TRBV11-3 and TRBJ2-5; D might be TRBD2 (6 bases). Trimming pared 5 bases from V and 1 base from J, leaving 17 bases between. This CDR3 spans 16 amino acids. Germline-derived CDR1 and CDR2 are SGHNT and YENEEA. The CDR3 coding sequence is TGTGCCAGCAGCCCCCGAGTAGGAGGGCCCCAAGAGACCCAGTACTTC. Translating gives CASSPRVGGPQETQYF.

This clonotype was counted ten times or more. CDR3 residues: CATSDASTGETYGYTF. In DNA form, the CDR3 reads TGTGCCACCAGTGATGCCTCGACAGGGGAAACATATGGCTACACCTTC. The chain combines TRBV24-1 with TRBJ1-2; the match to TRBD1 covers 8 bases. The CDR3 is 16 residues long. The J segment lost 5 bases and the V segment lost 3 bases, leaving 10 bases of the junction unmatched. Germline CDR1 reads KGHDR; CDR2 reads SFDVKD.